Listed here are 14 T cell receptor beta chains from one sample, sequenced in a study of T-cell memory formation after mild COVID-19. TCRdb reprocessed the 5' RACE reads via MiXCR and lists one record per CDR3 protein. The data contain about 400,000 distinct CDR3 sequences, roughly 15% of them singletons. Material: PBMCs or a T cell subset sorted from them (not recorded which). The receptors here all came from a man younger than 35 who had mild COVID-19 (a few samples of this study predate the infection). Cell type and time point are not known.

The chain is built from TRBV6-5 and TRBJ2-3, with 9 bases lining up with TRBD2. Looked up from germline, CDR1 is MNHEY and CDR2 is SVGAGI. This CDR3 has 15 amino acids. With 1 base clipped from V and 5 bases from J, the junction kept 4 bases outside the gene matches. The CDR3 DNA sequence: TGTGCCAGCAGTTACTGGGGCGGGGGGGGAGATACGCAGTATTTT. Amino acid sequence: CASSYWGGGGDTQYF.

J is TRBJ2-2 and V is TRBV6-6, with D unclear. The V gene's germline CDR1 is MNHNY and CDR2 SVGAGI (reference sequence). This CDR3 has 16 residues. V lost 0 bases, J lost 0 bases, and 8 bases lay in between. CDR3 region: CASSYSRHANTGELFF. CDR3 in DNA: TGTGCCAGCAGTTACTCGAGACACGCGAACACCGGGGAGCTGTTTTTT.

The J gene is TRBJ1-4, the V gene TRBV11-1; 7 nucleotides agree with TRBD1. The ends lost 4 bases at V and 4 bases at J; junction bases unmatched: 6. CDR1 and CDR2 from the germline V gene are SGHAT and FQDESV (reference sequence). CDR3 length equals 15 residues. CDR3 residues: CASSSTGQLNEKLFF. CDR3 coding DNA: TGTGCCAGCAGCTCCACGGGACAGCTTAATGAAAAACTGTTTTTT. Looking up the rest from reference TRBV11-1 and TRBJ1-4 gives the full variable domain: EAEVAQSPRYKITEKSQAVAFWCDPISGHATLYWYRQILGQGPELLVQFQDESVVDDSQLPKDRFSAERLKGVDSTLKIQPAELGDSAMYLCASSSTGQLNEKLFFGSGTQLSVL.

The genes are TRBV28 and TRBJ1-1, with 9 nucleotides matching TRBD1. This CDR3 has 15 residues. CDR1 MDHEN and CDR2 SYDVKM come from the germline V gene. The trim removed 3 bases at V and 5 bases at J, leaving 7 bases unmatched. DNA for the CDR3: TGTGCCAGCAGTTTGTGGGACAGGGTCGGTACTGAAGCTTTCTTT. Protein sequence: CASSLWDRVGTEAFF.

The chain joins TRBV10-3 to TRBJ1-2; D remains ambiguous. This CDR3 has 13 amino acids. V gave up 0 bases and J gave up 10 bases, with 12 bases separating them. The V gene's germline CDR1 is ENHRY and CDR2 SYGVKD. The CDR3 coding sequence is TGTGCCATCAGTGAGTCGGGTTCTCCTCACTACACCTTC. Encoded protein: CAISESGSPHYTF.

This clonotype was counted only a few times. The chain has TRBV19 and TRBJ2-1; TRBD1 or TRBD2 may be the D gene (5 bases each). V was cut by 8 bases and J by 0 bases, with 11 bases left in between. Germline lookup yields CDR1 LNHDA and CDR2 SQIVND (reference sequence). This CDR3 region has 14 residues. The CDR3: CASGRGLSYNEQFF. The CDR3 coding sequence is TGTGCCAGTGGTCGGGGCCTCTCCTACAATGAGCAGTTCTTC.

This chain links TRBV7-8 with TRBJ1-5; 8 bases are a match to TRBD1. V was pared by 0 bases and J by 3 bases, with 10 bases of the junction left unmatched. This CDR3 region has 18 residues. The germline gives CDR1 SGHVS, CDR2 FQNEAQ. CDR3 nucleotide sequence: TGTGCCAGCAGCTTAGCAAGCAGACAGGGGAACTTCAATCAGCCCCAGCATTTT. Translation gives CASSLASRQGNFNQPQHF.

The rearrangement uses TRBV24-1 and TRBJ2-2; D not certain. The length of the CDR3 is 15 residues. V lost 5 bases and J 4 bases, leaving 13 bases between the germline ends. Germline CDR1 is KGHDR and CDR2 is SFDVKD. The CDR3 nucleotides read TGTGCCACCAGTGGCGACGCCAGAGTCACCGGGGAGCTGTTTTTT. Amino acids: CATSGDARVTGELFF.

The V gene is TRBV6-5, the J gene TRBJ1-2; 7 nucleotides line up with TRBD1. The trim removed 7 bases at V and 0 bases at J, leaving 5 bases unmatched. This CDR3 contains 14 residues. Germline V gives CDR1 MNHEY, CDR2 SVGAGI. CDR3: CASTDRESNYGYTF. The CDR3 DNA follows: TGTGCCAGCACCGACAGGGAGTCTAACTATGGCTACACCTTC.

This clonotype was counted many times. The chain links TRBV5-1 to TRBJ2-5; a possible D gene is TRBD2 (7 bases). CDR3 length: 14 residues. Germline V gives CDR1 SGHRS, CDR2 YFSETQ. V shed 3 bases and J shed 5 bases, with 14 bases lying between them. CDR3 bases: TGCGCCAGCAGCTCCGGGGGGCCAGTCGAGACCCAGTACTTC. It is translated as CASSSGGPVETQYF.

This clonotype has a handful of counts. The rearrangement links TRBV5-1 to TRBJ2-1, with D possibly being TRBD1 (7 bases). Germline loops: CDR1 SGHRS, CDR2 YFSETQ. This CDR3 region has 15 residues. V gave up 0 bases and J gave up 5 bases, with 12 bases separating them. The CDR3, as DNA: TGCGCCAGCAGCTTGGGCGGGACAGCGGACAATGAGCAGTTCTTC. Translation gives CASSLGGTADNEQFF.

V gene TRBV6-5 combines with J gene TRBJ2-5; TRBD2 matches at 9 bases. V lost 2 bases, J lost 2 bases, and 9 bases stayed unmatched. The CDR3 is 17 residues long. CDR1 MNHEY and CDR2 SVGAGI come from the germline V gene. For the CDR3, the DNA is TGTGCCAGCAGTTACACGGGATTAGCGGGGGCTCAAGAGACCCAGTACTTC. Its protein product is CASSYTGLAGAQETQYF.

The chain couples TRBV11-3 to TRBJ2-1; possible D gene TRBD2, 5 bases. CDR3 length equals 13 residues. Germline CDR1 and CDR2: SGHNT and YENEEA. Trimming shortened V by 1 base and J by 10 bases, and 11 bases separated the two germline ends. The CDR3 DNA reads TGTGCCAGCAGCTTAGGACTATTCCAGGAGCAGTTCTTC. It translates to CASSLGLFQEQFF.

This clonotype has at least ten counts. This chain connects TRBV4-2 to TRBJ2-5; 12 nucleotides align to TRBD2. This CDR3 region has 15 residues. Trimming cost V 5 bases and J 1 base; bases outside gene matches: 2. Per germline, CDR1 LGHNA and CDR2 YNFKEQ. CDR3 in amino acids: CASSVLAGGQETQYF. The CDR3 bases are TGTGCCAGCAGCGTACTAGCGGGGGGCCAAGAGACCCAGTACTTC.